The 32 T cell receptor beta chains presented below share a single source sample, sequenced in a study of blood T cell repertoires in COVID-19. Generated by immunoSEQ multiplex PCR, the TCRdb table keeps only in-frame clones and is missing some. This table holds more than 200,000 clones, 75% to 95% found once. Sequenced material: PBMCs or T cells enriched from blood (not recorded which). The receptors come from a woman between 18 and 29 years old who had recovered from COVID-19.

V is TRBV5-6 and J is TRBJ2-7; TRBD2 matches at 7 bases. The junction had 3 bases not matched to a gene; V was cut back by 0 bases and J by 3 bases. The CDR3 is made up of 14 amino acids. CDR1 is SGHDT and CDR2 is YYEEEE in the germline V gene. The CDR3 DNA follows: TGTGCCAGCAGCTTGGGGAGCGGGAACTACGAGCAGTACTTC. Translated, it gives CASSLGSGNYEQYF.

The chain employs TRBV6-5 and TRBJ1-2, with D possibly being TRBD1 (5 bases). CDR1 MNHEY and CDR2 SVGAGI come from the germline V gene. V was shortened by 0 bases and J by 2 bases, with 10 bases between the two germline ends. The CDR3 totals 15 residues. The CDR3 is CASSYSRRQNYGYTF. CDR3 in DNA: TGTGCCAGCAGTTACTCTCGCAGACAGAACTATGGCTACACCTTC.

This clone has a single count. This chain links TRBV5-1 with TRBJ1-3, with D unclear. Trimming left V 0 bases short and J 0 bases short, with 13 bases between. Germline loops: CDR1 SGHRS, CDR2 YFSETQ. This CDR3 region has 17 residues. DNA of the CDR3: TGCGCCAGCAGCTTGGCCTCTACGTCCCTCTCTGGAAACACCATATATTTT. Encoded protein: CASSLASTSLSGNTIYF. Variable domain in full (rest from reference TRBV5-1 and TRBJ1-3): KAGVTQTPRYLIKTRGQQVTLSCSPISGHRSVSWYQQTPGQGLQFLFEYFSETQRNKGNFPGRFSGRQFSNSRSEMNVSTLELGDSALYLCASSLASTSLSGNTIYFGEGSWLTVV.

The chain uses TRBV7-2 and TRBJ1-6; D is unclear. Deletions cut 5 bases from V and 5 bases from J, with 16 bases between. CDR3 size: 16 residues. Per germline, CDR1 SGHTA and CDR2 FQGNSA. CDR3 loop: CASSDTRAGNNSPLHF. CDR3 in DNA: TGTGCCAGCAGCGATACGAGGGCAGGAAATAATTCACCCCTCCACTTT.

The gene calls are TRBV5-1 and TRBJ2-1, with D unresolved. Between the trimmed V and J ends, which lost 0 bases and 0 bases, there was a span of 10 bases. CDR3 size: 16 residues. CDR1 and CDR2 from the germline V gene are SGHRS and YFSETQ. DNA for the CDR3: TGCGCCAGCAGCTTGGGTGCGTACAGCTCCTACAATGAGCAGTTCTTC. Amino acids: CASSLGAYSSYNEQFF.

The rearrangement joins TRBV12-2 to TRBJ1-2; the DNA was not used to check the table's D call, TRBD1. TRBV12-2 is shown as a pseudogene. CDR3 length: 15 amino acids. The CDR3 DNA is TGTGCAAGTCGCTTAGTACACAGGGTGAACTATGGCTACACCTTC. It codes for CASRLVHRVNYGYTF.

The V gene is TRBV6-5, the J gene TRBJ1-2; a possible D gene is TRBD1 (5 bases). The germline CDR1 and CDR2 sequences are MNHEY and SVGAGI. V gave up 4 bases and J gave up 3 bases, with 18 bases separating them. This CDR3 is 16 amino acids long. CDR3 in DNA: TGTGCCAGCAGTTCACCCACTACAGGTTACGACTATGGCTACACCTTC. Encoded protein: CASSSPTTGYDYGYTF.

The gene calls are TRBV7-2 and TRBJ1-5; perhaps TRBD1 as D (5 bases). V was pared by 2 bases and J by 0 bases, with 8 bases between. The CDR3 covers 15 residues. The V gene's germline CDR1 is SGHTA and CDR2 FQGNSA. CDR3 sequence: CASSLSGYSNQPQHF. CDR3 in DNA: TGTGCCAGCAGCTTATCAGGGTATAGCAATCAGCCCCAGCATTTT.

The V call is TRBV21-1, the J call TRBJ1-4. TRBV21-1 represents a pseudogene. This CDR3 is built from 16 residues. CDR3 protein: CASSKGGRATNEKLFF. The CDR3 nucleotides are TGTGCCAGCAGCAAAGGGGGGAGGGCAACTAATGAAAAACTGTTTTTT.

The chain links TRBV6-4 to TRBJ1-5; weak D call: TRBD1 (6 bases). Germline CDR1 reads MRHNA; CDR2 reads SNTAGT. This CDR3 has 15 amino acids. V was pared by 3 bases and J by 6 bases, with 15 bases between. The chain's CDR3 is CASSDFAGAGQPQHF. The CDR3 nucleotides are TGTGCCAGCAGTGATTTTGCAGGGGCGGGTCAGCCCCAGCATTTT.

This clone showed up just once. As DNA, the CDR3 is TGTGCCAGCAGCCAGCGGACTGGTTCCTCCTACAATGAGCAGTTCTTC. Its translation: CASSQRTGSSYNEQFF. The V and J genes are TRBV11-1 and TRBJ2-1; a weak D match, TRBD2 (5 bases). CDR3 size: 16 residues. The V gene's germline CDR1 is SGHAT and CDR2 FQDESV (reference sequence). Between the trimmed V and J ends, which lost 5 bases and 0 bases, there was a span of 14 bases.

V gene TRBV19 combines with J gene TRBJ1-2; D is unresolved. The CDR3 length is 13 residues. Germline assignment: CDR1 LNHDA and CDR2 SQIVND (reference sequence). The germline V and J ends were trimmed by 3 bases and 6 bases, with 11 bases remaining between them. The CDR3 DNA sequence: TGTGCCAGTAGTATGATGGAGTCTCATGGCTACACCTTC. Protein product: CASSMMESHGYTF.

CDR3 residues: CATSHPGRGGIYGYTF. The CDR3 DNA sequence: TGTGCCACCAGTCACCCCGGGAGGGGTGGTATCTATGGCTACACCTTC. The chain combines TRBV24-1 with TRBJ1-2; D possibly corresponds to TRBD1 (5 bases). Germline values: CDR1 KGHDR, CDR2 SFDVKD. The germline V and J ends were trimmed by 6 bases and 4 bases, with 20 bases remaining between them. The CDR3 length is 16 residues.

This clone appeared a single time. The chain recombines TRBV19 with TRBJ1-4; the D gene is possibly TRBD1 (5 bases). CDR3 length: 14 amino acids. In germline, CDR1 is LNHDA, CDR2 SQIVND (reference sequence). Deletions cut 3 bases from V and 5 bases from J, with 10 bases between. This CDR3 reads CASSISGVNEKLFF. Written as DNA, the CDR3 is TGTGCCAGTAGTATTTCGGGGGTCAATGAAAAACTGTTTTTT.

The V gene is TRBV11-2, the J gene TRBJ2-1; 10 nucleotides agree with TRBD2. CDR3 length: 15 residues. V lost 6 bases to trimming and J lost 8 bases; unmatched junction nucleotides: 10. CDR1 and CDR2 from the germline V gene are SGHAT and FQNNGV. Here the CDR3 DNA reads TGTGCCAGCAGATCAGCGGGAGGGGGTCTTCATGAGCAGTTCTTC. Translation: CASRSAGGGLHEQFF.

The rearrangement uses TRBV14 and TRBJ1-1; possibly TRBD1 for D (5 bases). Germline lookup yields CDR1 SGHDN and CDR2 FVKESK. V was trimmed by 5 bases and J by 7 bases, leaving 11 bases between them. The CDR3 consists of 12 residues. The CDR3 DNA reads as TGTGCCAGCAGCACCTCCAGGGTTGAAGCTTTCTTT. Its protein product is CASSTSRVEAFF.

The chain uses TRBV7-8 and TRBJ2-2, with 8 bases identical to TRBD1. Trimming cost V 0 bases and J 9 bases; bases outside gene matches: 6. Per the germline V gene, CDR1 is SGHVS and CDR2 is FQNEAQ. This CDR3 contains 15 residues. The CDR3 coding sequence is TGTGCCAGCAGCTTAGCCAGGGACAGGTCAAGGGAGCTGTTTTTT. Translation: CASSLARDRSRELFF. Drawing the rest from reference TRBV7-8 and TRBJ2-2, the complete variable domain is GAGVSQSPRYKVAKRGQDVALRCDPISGHVSLFWYQQALGQGPEFLTYFQNEAQLDKSGLPSDRFFAERPEGSVSTLKIQRTQQEDSAVYLCASSLARDRSRELFFGEGSRLTVL.

This clone was seen only once. The chain has TRBV28 and TRBJ1-5; D is ambiguous. Per germline, CDR1 MDHEN and CDR2 SYDVKM. There are 15 residues in the CDR3. V lost 6 bases and J lost 7, with 19 bases in between. CDR3 residues: CASSLVSEGRQPQHF. The CDR3 region has the DNA TGTGCCAGCAGCCTTGTATCGGAGGGCAGGCAGCCCCAGCATTTT.

This chain uses TRBV19 with TRBJ2-1; 11 bases are a match to TRBD2. Germline CDR1 and CDR2: LNHDA and SQIVND (reference sequence). The CDR3 is made up of 16 amino acids. The ends lost 6 bases at V and 12 bases at J; junction bases unmatched: 16. CDR3 sequence: CASSRRTSGLVRGQFF. The DNA for the CDR3 is TGTGCCAGTAGCCGTCGGACTAGCGGGCTTGTAAGGGGGCAGTTCTTC.

The chain carries TRBV4-3 and TRBJ2-7; 9 bases align to TRBD1. V lost 2 bases and J lost 6; bases outside the gene matches: 8. The CDR3 consists of 15 residues. Looked up from germline, CDR1 is LGHNA and CDR2 is YSLEER. CDR3 protein: CASSQRQGQGAEQYF. CDR3 in DNA: TGCGCCAGCAGCCAACGCCAGGGACAGGGTGCCGAGCAGTACTTC.

The gene calls are TRBV28 and TRBJ2-5; D perhaps matches TRBD1 (6 bases). The CDR3 has 14 amino acids. Germline CDR1 reads MDHEN; CDR2 reads SYDVKM. Trimming pared 6 bases from V and 3 bases from J, leaving 14 bases between. The CDR3 region has the DNA TGTGCCAGCAGCGCCATTTACAGGGAAGAGACCCAGTACTTC. Its protein product is CASSAIYREETQYF. Full variable domain (remainder filled in from reference TRBV28 and TRBJ2-5): DVKVTQSSRYLVKRTGEKVFLECVQDMDHENMFWYRQDPGLGLRLIYFSYDVKMKEKGDIPEGYSVSREKKERFSLILESASTNQTSMYLCASSAIYREETQYFGPGTRLLVL.

The CDR3 sequence is CAISDGGAADTQYF. In DNA form, the CDR3 reads TGTGCCATCAGTGATGGGGGGGCTGCAGATACGCAGTATTTT. The chain uses TRBV10-3 and TRBJ2-3, with D tentatively TRBD2 (7 bases). Germline V gives CDR1 ENHRY, CDR2 SYGVKD. Between the trimmed V and J ends, which lost 3 bases and 4 bases, there was a span of 11 bases. The CDR3 runs 14 residues.

The genes are TRBV7-9 and TRBJ1-1, with TRBD1 identical over 10 bases. The CDR3 contains 13 residues. V lost 3 bases to trimming and J lost 9 bases; unmatched junction nucleotides: 4. Germline V gene data show CDR1 as SEHNR and CDR2 as FQNEAQ (reference sequence). The CDR3 coding sequence is TGTGCCAGCAGCTTCGACAGGGGGCAAAAAGCTTTCTTT. Amino acid sequence: CASSFDRGQKAFF.

The chain uses TRBV15 and TRBJ2-3; D is ambiguous. The germline gives CDR1 LNHNV, CDR2 YYDKDF (reference sequence). CDR3 length: 20 amino acids. V dropped 0 bases and J dropped 2 bases, with 24 bases sitting between them. Here the CDR3 DNA reads TGTGCCACCAGCAGAGATCGAGTCCCCCTGGGTAAGCGTTACACAGATACGCAGTATTTT. Translated: CATSRDRVPLGKRYTDTQYF. Using reference TRBV15 and TRBJ2-3 for the parts outside the CDR3, the full variable domain is DAMVIQNPRYQVTQFGKPVTLSCSQTLNHNVMYWYQQKSSQAPKLLFHYYDKDFNNEADTPDNFQSRRPNTSFCFLDIRSPGLGDTAMYLCATSRDRVPLGKRYTDTQYFGPGTRLTVL.

The chain couples TRBV5-1 to TRBJ2-1; D possibly corresponds to TRBD2 (6 bases). V lost 0 bases and J lost 6, with 13 bases in between. This CDR3 region has 15 residues. Germline-derived CDR1 and CDR2 are SGHRS and YFSETQ. CDR3: CASSLGRETGNEQFF. Here the CDR3 DNA reads TGCGCCAGCAGCTTGGGACGGGAGACGGGCAATGAGCAGTTCTTC. Based on the CDR3 plus reference TRBV5-1 and TRBJ2-1, the full variable domain is KAGVTQTPRYLIKTRGQQVTLSCSPISGHRSVSWYQQTPGQGLQFLFEYFSETQRNKGNFPGRFSGRQFSNSRSEMNVSTLELGDSALYLCASSLGRETGNEQFFGPGTRLTVL.

The chain links TRBV9 to TRBJ2-3, with 11 bases lining up with TRBD1. The CDR3 runs to 20 residues. The germline V gene has CDR1 SGDLS and CDR2 YYNGEE. V lost 0 bases, J lost 6 bases, and 18 bases stayed unmatched. CDR3 bases: TGTGCCAGCAGCGTAGCGTCTTGGGACAGGGGGATAGGGCTTCGGGATACGCAGTATTTT. This gives the protein CASSVASWDRGIGLRDTQYF.

The chain has TRBV18 and TRBJ1-6; D might be TRBD1 (6 bases). V was shortened by 3 bases and J by 5 bases, with 8 bases between the two germline ends. CDR1 and CDR2 (germline): KGHSH, LQKENI. This CDR3 contains 14 residues. CDR3 amino acids: CASSPGQNNSPLHF. For the CDR3, the DNA is TGTGCCAGCTCACCGGGACAAAATAATTCACCCCTCCACTTT.

This rearrangement joins TRBV9 to TRBJ1-1, with TRBD1 matching over 7 bases. CDR3 length: 12 amino acids. From germline, CDR1 is SGDLS and CDR2 YYNGEE. J was trimmed by 4 bases and V by 9 bases; bases with no gene match: 6. The CDR3 here is CATIQGFTEAFF. CDR3 DNA: TGTGCCACAATACAGGGGTTCACTGAAGCTTTCTTT.

V usage is TRBV29-1 and J usage is TRBJ1-3, with 9 nucleotides matching TRBD1. The CDR3 has 13 residues. After removal of 4 bases from V and 10 bases from J, the junction contained 8 bases not matched to a gene. The germline V gene encodes CDR1 SQVTM and CDR2 ANQGSEA. For the CDR3, the DNA is TGCAGCGTTGGAATTACAGGGGGCGCGACCATATATTTT. It is translated as CSVGITGGATIYF. Full variable domain (outside the CDR3, taken from reference TRBV29-1 and TRBJ1-3): SAVISQKPSRDICQRGTSLTIQCQVDSQVTMMFWYRQQPGQSLTLIATANQGSEATYESGFVIDKFPISRPNLTFSTLTVSNMSPEDSSIYLCSVGITGGATIYFGEGSWLTVV.

V gene TRBV19 combines with J gene TRBJ2-1; 10 bases agree with TRBD1. The CDR3 is made up of 15 amino acids. The V gene's germline CDR1 is LNHDA and CDR2 SQIVND (reference sequence). After removal of 3 bases from V and 8 bases from J, the junction contained 7 bases not matched to a gene. CDR3 DNA: TGTGCCAGTAGTATGAGAGGACAGGGGGTCTATGAGCAGTTCTTC. Translation: CASSMRGQGVYEQFF.

This clone turned up a few times. This sequence joins TRBV5-4 and TRBJ2-7, with D possibly being TRBD2 (5 bases). Trimming stripped 4 bases from V and 6 bases from J, with 14 bases between. The CDR3 has 13 amino acids. Germline loops: CDR1 SGHNT, CDR2 YYREEE (reference sequence). CDR3 sequence: CASSLGLASEQYF. The CDR3 DNA is TGTGCCAGCAGCCTTGGCCTAGCCTCCGAGCAGTACTTC.

The chain couples TRBV6-2 or TRBV6-3 to TRBJ2-2; possibly TRBD1 for D (6 bases). Trimming took off 2 bases at V and 4 bases at J, with 17 bases between the two ends. Germline V lookup: CDR1 MNHEY, CDR2 SVGEGT. The CDR3 consists of 17 residues. CDR3 in DNA: TGTGCCAGCAGTTACCCCGACAGGTCGGGTGCCACCGGGGAGCTGTTTTTT. Translation gives CASSYPDRSGATGELFF.